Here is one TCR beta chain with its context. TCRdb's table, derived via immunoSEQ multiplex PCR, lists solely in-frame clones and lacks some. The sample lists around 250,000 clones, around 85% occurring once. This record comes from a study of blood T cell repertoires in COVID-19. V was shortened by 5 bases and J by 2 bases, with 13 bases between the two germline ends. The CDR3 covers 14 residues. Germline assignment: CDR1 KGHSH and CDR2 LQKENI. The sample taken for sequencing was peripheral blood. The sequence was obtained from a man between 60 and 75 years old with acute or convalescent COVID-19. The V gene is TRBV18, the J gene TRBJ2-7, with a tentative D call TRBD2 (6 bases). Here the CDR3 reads CASSGGNPTYEQYF. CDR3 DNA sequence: TGTGCCAGCTCAGGAGGGAATCCGACCTACGAGCAGTACTTC. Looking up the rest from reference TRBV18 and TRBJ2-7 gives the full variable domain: NAGVMQNPRHLVRRRGQEARLRCSPMKGHSHVYWYRQLPEEGLKFMVYLQKENIIDESGMPKERFSAEFPKEGPSILRIQQVVRGDSAAYFCASSGGNPTYEQYFGPGTRLTVT.